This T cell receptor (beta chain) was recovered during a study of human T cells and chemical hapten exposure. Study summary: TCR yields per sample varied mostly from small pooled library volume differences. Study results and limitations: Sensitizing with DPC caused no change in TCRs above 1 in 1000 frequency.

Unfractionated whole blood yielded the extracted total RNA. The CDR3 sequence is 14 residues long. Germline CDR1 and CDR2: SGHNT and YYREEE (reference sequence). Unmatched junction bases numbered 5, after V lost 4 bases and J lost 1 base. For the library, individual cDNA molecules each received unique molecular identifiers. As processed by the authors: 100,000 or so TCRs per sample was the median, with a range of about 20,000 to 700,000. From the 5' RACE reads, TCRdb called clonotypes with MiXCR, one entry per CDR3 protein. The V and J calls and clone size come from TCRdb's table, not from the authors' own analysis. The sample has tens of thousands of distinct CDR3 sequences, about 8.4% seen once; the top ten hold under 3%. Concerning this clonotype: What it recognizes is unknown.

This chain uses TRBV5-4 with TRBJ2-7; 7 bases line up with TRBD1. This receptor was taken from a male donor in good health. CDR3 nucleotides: TGTGCCAGCAGCCCCGAGGGACAGTCCTACGAGCAGTACTTC. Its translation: CASSPEGQSYEQYF.